This TCR beta chain was recovered during a study of prognosis after radiotherapy for stage I lung cancer. V lost 7 bases and J 0 bases, leaving 10 bases between the germline ends. Germline V gives CDR1 MNHNS, CDR2 SASEGT. There are 14 residues in the CDR3. This clonotype occurred many times. From genomic DNA, two-round multiplex PCR was used to amplify TCR beta CDR3. Round one of PCR was performed, and it used primers specific to each TRBV and TRBJ gene. TCRdb used MiXCR to reprocess the multiplex PCR reads, holding one entry per CDR3 protein. The sample includes 30,000 or so distinct CDR3 sequences, around 32% of them seen just once.

The sample here was PBMCs, taken before or after stereotactic body radiation therapy (not recorded which). The J gene is TRBJ1-5, the V gene TRBV6-1; D not resolved. The sequence derives from a donor aged 50 or older with non-small cell lung cancer. The CDR3 loop reads CASTWAHSNQPQHF. CDR3 DNA: TGTGCCAGCACCTGGGCCCATAGCAATCAGCCCCAGCATTTT.